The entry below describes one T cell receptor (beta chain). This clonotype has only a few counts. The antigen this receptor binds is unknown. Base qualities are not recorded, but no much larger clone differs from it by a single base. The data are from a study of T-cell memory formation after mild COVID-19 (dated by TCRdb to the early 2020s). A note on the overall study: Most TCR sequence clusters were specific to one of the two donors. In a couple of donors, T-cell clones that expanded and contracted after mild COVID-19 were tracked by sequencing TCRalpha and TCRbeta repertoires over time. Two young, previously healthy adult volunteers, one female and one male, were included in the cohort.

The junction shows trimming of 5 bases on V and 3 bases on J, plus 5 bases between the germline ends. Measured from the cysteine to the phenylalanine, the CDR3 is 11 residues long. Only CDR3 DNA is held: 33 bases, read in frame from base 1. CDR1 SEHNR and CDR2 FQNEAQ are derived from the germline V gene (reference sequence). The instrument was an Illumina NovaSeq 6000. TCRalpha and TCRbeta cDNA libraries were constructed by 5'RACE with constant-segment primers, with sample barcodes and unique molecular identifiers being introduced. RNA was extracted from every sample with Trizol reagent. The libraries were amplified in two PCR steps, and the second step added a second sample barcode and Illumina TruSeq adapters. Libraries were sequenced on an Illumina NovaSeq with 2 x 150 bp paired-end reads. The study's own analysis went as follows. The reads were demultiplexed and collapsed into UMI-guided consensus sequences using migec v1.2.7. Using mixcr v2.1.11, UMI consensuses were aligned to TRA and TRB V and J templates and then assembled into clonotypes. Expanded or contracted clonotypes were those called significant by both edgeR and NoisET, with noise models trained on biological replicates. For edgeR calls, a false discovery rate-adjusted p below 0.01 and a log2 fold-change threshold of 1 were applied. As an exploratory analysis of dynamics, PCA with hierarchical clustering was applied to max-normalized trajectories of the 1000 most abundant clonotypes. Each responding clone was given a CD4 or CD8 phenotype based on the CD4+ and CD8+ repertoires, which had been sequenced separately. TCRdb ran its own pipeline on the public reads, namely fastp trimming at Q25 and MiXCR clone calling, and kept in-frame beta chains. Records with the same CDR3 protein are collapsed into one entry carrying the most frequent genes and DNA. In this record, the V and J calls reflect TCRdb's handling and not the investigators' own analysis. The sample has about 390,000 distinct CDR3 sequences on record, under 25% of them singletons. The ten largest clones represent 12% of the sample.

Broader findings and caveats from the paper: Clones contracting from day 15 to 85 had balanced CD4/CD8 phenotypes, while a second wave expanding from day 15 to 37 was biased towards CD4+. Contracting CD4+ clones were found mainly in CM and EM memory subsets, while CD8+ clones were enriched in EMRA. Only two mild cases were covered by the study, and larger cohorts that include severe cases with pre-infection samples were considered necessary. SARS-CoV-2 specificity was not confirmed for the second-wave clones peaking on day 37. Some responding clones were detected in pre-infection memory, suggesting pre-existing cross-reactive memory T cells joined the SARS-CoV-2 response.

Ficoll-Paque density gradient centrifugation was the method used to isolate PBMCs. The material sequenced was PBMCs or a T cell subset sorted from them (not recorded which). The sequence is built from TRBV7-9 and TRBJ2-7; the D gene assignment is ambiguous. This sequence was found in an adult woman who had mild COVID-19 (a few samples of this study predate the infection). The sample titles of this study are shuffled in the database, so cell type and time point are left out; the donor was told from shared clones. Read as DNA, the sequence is TGTGCCAGCAGCACCATCTACGAGCAGTACTTC. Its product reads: CASSTIYEQYF.